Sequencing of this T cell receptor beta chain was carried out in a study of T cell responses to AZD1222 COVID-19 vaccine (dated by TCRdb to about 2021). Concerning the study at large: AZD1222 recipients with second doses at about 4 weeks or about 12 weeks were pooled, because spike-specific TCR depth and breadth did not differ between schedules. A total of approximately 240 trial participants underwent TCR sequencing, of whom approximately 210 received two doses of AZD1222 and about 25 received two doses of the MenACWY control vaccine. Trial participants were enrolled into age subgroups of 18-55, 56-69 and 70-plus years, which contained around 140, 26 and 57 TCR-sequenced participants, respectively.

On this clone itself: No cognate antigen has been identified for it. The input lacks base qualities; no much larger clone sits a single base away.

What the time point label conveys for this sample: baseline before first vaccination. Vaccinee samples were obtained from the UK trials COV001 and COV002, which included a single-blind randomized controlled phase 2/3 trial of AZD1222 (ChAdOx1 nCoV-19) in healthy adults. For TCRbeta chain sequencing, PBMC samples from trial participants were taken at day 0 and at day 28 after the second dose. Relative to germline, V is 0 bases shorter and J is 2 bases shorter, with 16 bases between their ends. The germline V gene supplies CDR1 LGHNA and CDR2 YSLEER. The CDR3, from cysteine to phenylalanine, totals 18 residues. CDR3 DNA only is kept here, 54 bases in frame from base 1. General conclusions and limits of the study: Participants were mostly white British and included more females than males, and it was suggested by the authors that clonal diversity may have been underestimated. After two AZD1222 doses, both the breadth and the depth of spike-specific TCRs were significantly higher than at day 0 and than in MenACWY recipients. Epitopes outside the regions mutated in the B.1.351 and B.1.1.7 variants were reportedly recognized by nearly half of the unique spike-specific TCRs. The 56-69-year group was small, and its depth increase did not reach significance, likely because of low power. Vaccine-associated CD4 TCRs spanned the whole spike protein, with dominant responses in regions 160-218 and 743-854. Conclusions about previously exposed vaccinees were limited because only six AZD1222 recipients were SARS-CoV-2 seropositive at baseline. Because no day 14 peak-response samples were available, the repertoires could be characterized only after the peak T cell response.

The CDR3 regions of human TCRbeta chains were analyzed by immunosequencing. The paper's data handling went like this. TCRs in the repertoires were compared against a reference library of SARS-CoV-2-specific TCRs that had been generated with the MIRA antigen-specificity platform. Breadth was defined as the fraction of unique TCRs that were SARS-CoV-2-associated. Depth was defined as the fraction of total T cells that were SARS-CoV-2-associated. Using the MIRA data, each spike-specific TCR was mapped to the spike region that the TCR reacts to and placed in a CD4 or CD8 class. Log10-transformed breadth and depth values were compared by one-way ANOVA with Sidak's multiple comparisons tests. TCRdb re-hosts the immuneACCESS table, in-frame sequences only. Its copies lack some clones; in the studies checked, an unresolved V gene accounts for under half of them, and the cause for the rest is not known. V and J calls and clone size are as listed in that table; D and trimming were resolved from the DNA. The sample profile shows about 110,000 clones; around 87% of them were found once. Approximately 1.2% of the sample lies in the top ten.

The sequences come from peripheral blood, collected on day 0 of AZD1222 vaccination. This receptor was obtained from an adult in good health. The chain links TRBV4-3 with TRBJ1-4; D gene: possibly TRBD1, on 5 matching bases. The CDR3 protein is CASSQDWAGLGTNEKLFF. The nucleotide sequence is TGCGCCAGCAGCCAAGATTGGGCAGGGTTGGGGACTAATGAAAAACTGTTTTTT.